These 12 T cell receptor beta chains were all obtained from the same sample, sequenced in a study of blood T cell repertoires in COVID-19. The data were produced by immunoSEQ multiplex PCR, yet TCRdb's version contains in-frame clones alone and is incomplete. The top ten hold 3.2% of the sample, which has some 490,000 clones, 80% to 90% seen once. The sequenced sample consisted of peripheral blood. These receptors all stem from a human donor in a cohort sampled during active COVID-19.

The chain links TRBV10-3 to TRBJ2-3; TRBD2 might be the D (5 bases). The CDR3 has 17 residues. Trimming cost V 2 bases and J 1 base, with 16 bases left between them. Germline V gene sequence: CDR1 ENHRY, CDR2 SYGVKD. CDR3 in amino acids: CAISEPEAVKGTDTQYF. DNA of the CDR3: TGTGCCATCAGTGAGCCCGAAGCGGTAAAGGGCACAGATACGCAGTATTTT.

J is TRBJ2-3 and V is TRBV19; 8 bases agree with TRBD2. Trimming at V came to 4 bases and at J to 8 bases, leaving 5 bases not matched to a gene. This CDR3 is built from 13 residues. The germline V gene encodes CDR1 LNHDA and CDR2 SQIVND (reference sequence). CDR3 in DNA: TGTGCCAGTAGTACACAGGCGGGAGGTACGCAGTATTTT. Its protein is CASSTQAGGTQYF.

The chain employs TRBV28 and TRBJ2-3, with D maybe TRBD1 (5 bases). The V gene's germline CDR1 is MDHEN and CDR2 SYDVKM. With 6 bases removed from V and 15 bases from J, the gap between germline ends came to 22 bases. There are 13 residues in the CDR3. The CDR3 sequence is CASRDRQPSPVYF. CDR3 nucleotide sequence: TGTGCCAGCAGGGACCGACAGCCATCCCCAGTTTATTTT. Full variable domain (missing parts from reference TRBV28 and TRBJ2-3): DVKVTQSSRYLVKRTGEKVFLECVQDMDHENMFWYRQDPGLGLRLIYFSYDVKMKEKGDIPEGYSVSREKKERFSLILESASTNQTSMYLCASRDRQPSPVYFGPGTRLTVL.

The table lists this clone with a few counts. This rearrangement joins TRBV11-2 to TRBJ1-1, with D possibly being TRBD1 (5 bases). This CDR3 has 15 residues. Trimming removed 6 bases from V and 0 bases from J, with 14 bases in between. Germline lookup yields CDR1 SGHAT and CDR2 FQNNGV. The CDR3 region is CASSLAPDMNTEAFF. The CDR3 nucleotides are TGTGCCAGCAGTCTGGCCCCGGACATGAACACTGAAGCTTTCTTT.

The chain is built from TRBV30 and TRBJ2-7; 8 bases match TRBD2. The V and J ends lost 0 bases and 5 bases, in that order; junction bases with no gene match: 12. The CDR3 consists of 16 residues. In germline, CDR1 is GTSNPN, CDR2 SVGIG (reference sequence). The CDR3 DNA follows: TGTGCCTGGAGTGTGGGTTTAGCGCGGGAGGTAGACGAGCAGTACTTC. Translating it yields CAWSVGLAREVDEQYF.

The J gene is TRBJ1-1, the V gene TRBV29-1; D is ambiguous. The CDR3 consists of 13 residues. Trimming left V 5 bases short and J 1 base short, with 11 bases between. CDR1 and CDR2 (germline): SQVTM, ANQGSEA. The chain's CDR3 is CSVSREQNTEAFF. The CDR3, as DNA: TGCAGCGTTTCACGGGAGCAGAACACTGAAGCTTTCTTT.

This chain joins TRBV6-6 and TRBJ2-7; 8 nucleotides match TRBD2. This CDR3 comprises 17 residues. Germline V gene lookup returns CDR1 MNHNY and CDR2 SVGAGI (reference sequence). Trimming removed 5 bases from V and 2 bases from J; junction bases left unmatched: 14. The CDR3 loop is CASSPPVDPGRAYEQYF. Here the CDR3 DNA reads TGTGCCAGCAGTCCCCCAGTTGATCCCGGGAGGGCCTACGAGCAGTACTTC.

The V gene is TRBV24-1, the J gene TRBJ2-3; 7 nucleotides align to TRBD2. The CDR3 is 19 amino acids. Germline trimming cut 0 bases from V and 6 bases from J; bases unmatched to any gene: 17. Per germline, CDR1 KGHDR and CDR2 SFDVKD. The CDR3 loop is CATSDLKGLLIPGMDTQYF. For the CDR3, the DNA is TGTGCCACCAGTGATTTGAAGGGACTACTCATCCCGGGGATGGATACGCAGTATTTT.

This clone was seen once. The same CDR3 can be traced to other DNA sequences in this sample. This sequence joins TRBV4-2 and TRBJ2-3; 8 bases match TRBD2. V was pared by 1 base and J by 0 bases, with 0 bases of the junction left unmatched. Germline CDR1 reads LGHNA; CDR2 reads YNFKEQ. The CDR3 is made up of 15 amino acids. CDR3 nucleotides: TGTGCCAGCAGCCAAGCGGGAGGGAGCACAGATACGCAGTATTTT. Amino acid sequence: CASSQAGGSTDTQYF.

The chain carries TRBV7-9 and TRBJ1-6; 11 nucleotides line up with TRBD1. The junction had 7 bases not matched to a gene; V was cut back by 5 bases and J by 10 bases. The CDR3 is 15 amino acids. Germline V gene sequence: CDR1 SEHNR, CDR2 FQNEAQ (reference sequence). DNA for the CDR3: TGTGCCAGCAGCCCCGGACAGGGGGCAGGGTCACCCCTCCACTTT. Protein: CASSPGQGAGSPLHF.

The V and J genes are TRBV25-1 and TRBJ2-6, with D tentatively TRBD1 (6 bases). Trimming took off 6 bases at V and 3 bases at J, with 15 bases between the two ends. There are 16 residues in the CDR3. Germline lookup yields CDR1 MGHDK and CDR2 SYGVNS. The CDR3, as DNA: TGTGCCAGCAGCAGGGACACTTTGGTTGGGGCCAACGTCCTGACTTTC. It yields the protein CASSRDTLVGANVLTF.

The chain uses TRBV30 and TRBJ2-1; 13 bases align to TRBD2. There are 15 residues in the CDR3. V was clipped by 1 base and J by 5 bases; unmatched bases: 2. Germline CDR1 reads GTSNPN; CDR2 reads SVGIG (reference sequence). The chain's CDR3 is CAWSEGLAGDNEQFF. In nucleotides, the CDR3 is TGTGCCTGGAGTGAAGGACTAGCGGGAGACAATGAGCAGTTCTTC.